This TCR beta chain was captured by sequencing in a study of T cell repertoires in cytomegalovirus infection. Study summary: Public TCR beta signatures provided an indication of both CMV infection and a matching HLA type.

TCRdb called the reads again in MiXCR, with one record for every CDR3 protein. The data show about 360,000 distinct CDR3 sequences, with 15% to 20% seen just once and less than 9.5% held by the top ten. V was trimmed by 3 bases and J by 0 bases, leaving 12 bases between them. In germline, CDR1 is DFQATT, CDR2 SNEGSKA (reference sequence). The CDR3 runs 15 residues. The study's findings and limits: Dominating the ex vivo response were TCR beta clonotypes that were CMV-specific and HLA-C-restricted. Pooled public TCR beta family frequency picked out CMV carriers with the relevant HLA.

A word on this clonotype: Antigen unknown.

Sequenced input: PBMCs. V is TRBV20-1 and J is TRBJ1-5, with D unresolved. This TCR was sampled from a human donor in good health (CMV status not recorded). Some clones in this sample may be carry-over from other donors' samples. CDR3 sequence: CSASSQPYSNQPQHF. For the CDR3, the DNA is TGCAGTGCTAGTAGTCAGCCTTATAGCAATCAGCCCCAGCATTTT.